One and the same sample provided the 5 T cell receptor beta chains below, sequenced in a study of cytomegalovirus exposure and HLA in healthy donors. The PCR used 60 Vbeta and 13 Jbeta primers. The repertoire was sequenced with immunoSEQ multiplex PCR; TCRdb's copy has only in-frame clones and lacks some. The sample holds some 130,000 clones, approximately 81% seen once. Sequencing was done on a sample of PBMCs. The receptor source for this set is a male donor in good health and CMV-seronegative.

This sequence joins TRBV6-4 and TRBJ2-1, with TRBD2 matching over 9 bases. J gave up 8 bases and V 6 bases, and 11 bases lay outside the gene matches. From germline, CDR1 is MRHNA and CDR2 SNTAGT. The CDR3 has 15 amino acids. CDR3 coding DNA: TGTGCCAGCAGCGCCCAAGCGGGAGGCCGGGATGAGCAGTTCTTC. It yields the protein CASSAQAGGRDEQFF.

CDR3 loop: CASSRRAESTDTQYF. The CDR3 nucleotides are TGCGCCAGCAGCCGAAGAGCGGAGAGCACAGATACGCAGTATTTT. The J gene is TRBJ2-3, the V gene TRBV4-3; TRBD2 is a possible D gene (5 bases). V lost 4 bases and J lost 0, with 11 bases in between. CDR3 length: 15 residues. Germline V gives CDR1 LGHNA, CDR2 YSLEER.

V and J are TRBV30 and TRBJ2-3; a weak D match, TRBD2 (6 bases). The V end was cut by 2 bases, the J end by 6 bases, with 18 bases between. The CDR3 is 15 residues long. CDR1 and CDR2 from the germline V gene are GTSNPN and SVGIG (reference sequence). In DNA form, the CDR3 reads TGTGCCTGGAGTTCTGGAGGGCAGGGTGCGGATACGCAGTATTTT. Protein sequence: CAWSSGGQGADTQYF.

The chain links TRBV28 to TRBJ1-2; the D is unclear. The CDR3 has 15 amino acids. Per the germline V gene, CDR1 is MDHEN and CDR2 is SYDVKM. V was pared by 1 base and J by 4 bases, with 13 bases between. CDR3 bases: TGTGCCAGCAGTTTATTCGGGTTCTCGAGCTATGGCTACACCTTC. Translated: CASSLFGFSSYGYTF.

In its sample, this clone was seen a few times. The chain combines TRBV29-1 with TRBJ2-7; TRBD1 matches 8 bases. CDR1 SQVTM and CDR2 ANQGSEA come from the germline V gene. V dropped 4 bases and J dropped 7; count of bases not matched to a gene: 9. The CDR3 runs to 13 residues. The CDR3 loop reads CSVGETGVSEQYF. The CDR3 nucleotides read TGCAGCGTTGGAGAGACAGGGGTATCGGAGCAGTACTTC.